A selection of T cell receptor beta chains follows, all from one sample in a study of cytomegalovirus exposure and HLA in healthy donors. The method was immunoSEQ multiplex PCR; TCRdb's version includes in-frame clones alone and lacks a portion of them. The sample carries more than 100,000 clones, about three quarters recorded once. Source material: PBMCs. The receptors shown here come from a young woman in good health and CMV-seronegative. Each CDR3 is given with its conserved first and last residue. The order of the fields is J gene, V gene, D gene, clone size, CDR3 DNA, CDR3 protein. The D gene is left open where the match is weak. The size of a clone is reported for some rows only, either as once, few or many, or as a class for expanded clones.

>TRBJ1-5|TRBV6-6|TRBD1|NA
TGTGCCAGCAGGGACAGGGTGGGTCAGCCCCAGCATTTT
CASRDRVGQPQHF
>TRBJ2-6|TRBV2|NA|NA
TGTGCCAGCAGTGTAGTCAGGGCTGGGGCCAACGTCCTGACTTTC
CASSVVRAGANVLTF
>TRBJ2-2|TRBV7-4|NA|NA
TGTGCCAGCAGCCTCGACTCGTCGAACACCGGGGAGCTGTTTTTT
CASSLDSSNTGELFF
>TRBJ2-7|TRBV9|TRBD1|NA
TGTGCCAGCGGCCGGGACAGGGGAAAGCAGTACTTC
CASGRDRGKQYF
>TRBJ2-3|TRBV5-1|TRBD2|NA
TGCGCCAGCAGCTTGGAAGGCACCGGGGGGGGCACAGATACGCAGTATTTT
CASSLEGTGGGTDTQYF
>TRBJ2-1|TRBV13|TRBD2|NA
TGTGCCAGCAGCGCTATTTGGGGGGGGGAGCAGTTCTTC
CASSAIWGGEQFF
>TRBJ1-1|TRBV5-4|NA|NA
TGTGCCAGCAGCTTGGGCAACTTAGTATCCCCTGAAGCTTTCTTT
CASSLGNLVSPEAFF
>TRBJ2-4|TRBV12-5|NA|NA
TGTGCTAGTGGTTTGGTACCGGGTCGAGACATTCAGTACTTC
CASGLVPGRDIQYF
>TRBJ1-1|TRBV30|TRBD1|NA
TGTGCCTGGTGGACAGGGGTTACTGAAGCTTTCTTT
CAWWTGVTEAFF
>TRBJ1-5|TRBV7-2|NA|NA
TGTGCCAGCAGCCCTGTTGGGGAGGAGCCCCAGCATTTT
CASSPVGEEPQHF
>TRBJ2-6|TRBV6-4|NA|NA
TGTGCCAGCAGTGCGCACGGAGAAGGCGGGGCCAACGTCCTGACTTTC
CASSAHGEGGANVLTF
>TRBJ2-1|TRBV15|TRBD2|NA
TGTGCCACCAGCAGAGGGGCTAGCGGCTACAATGAGCAGTTCTTC
CATSRGASGYNEQFF
>TRBJ1-2|TRBV5-6|TRBD1|NA
TGTGCCAGCAGCTACCAGGGAGCCAACAGGGGCTATGGCTACACCTTC
CASSYQGANRGYGYTF
>TRBJ1-1|TRBV10-3|NA|NA
TGTGCCTCTACGGTGGCCAGGGCTAACACTGAAGCTTTCTTT
CASTVARANTEAFF
>TRBJ2-3|TRBV5-1|TRBD2|NA
TGCGCCAGCAGCTTGGTTGGCGGGAGTTTAACAGATACGCAGTATTTT
CASSLVGGSLTDTQYF
>TRBJ2-6|TRBV28|TRBD1|NA
TGTGCCAGTCGACCAGGGGGTGGCTCTGGGGCCAACGTCCTGACTTTC
CASRPGGGSGANVLTF
>TRBJ2-6|TRBV5-6|NA|NA
TGTGCCAGCAGCTGGAGGAATCCGGGGGCCAACGTCCTGACTTTC
CASSWRNPGANVLTF
>TRBJ2-7|TRBV10-3|TRBD1|NA
TGTGCCATCAGTCTGACCGACAGGGCGTCACTTTCCTACGAGCAGTACTTC
CAISLTDRASLSYEQYF
>TRBJ1-5|TRBV29-1|NA|few
TGCAGCGTTGAAGATCCAGGGGAGCCCCAGCATTTT
CSVEDPGEPQHF
>TRBJ1-3|TRBV5-4|NA|NA
TGTGCCAGCAGCTTGGACCAGGGTGGAAACACCATATATTTT
CASSLDQGGNTIYF
>TRBJ2-7|TRBV4-1|TRBD2|NA
TGCGCCAGCAGCATTTTCCTGGCTAGCGGGAGAGGGGCCTACGAGCAGTACTTC
CASSIFLASGRGAYEQYF
>TRBJ2-3|TRBV27|TRBD1|NA
TGTGCCAGCACCGCGGAGCTAGGGGGCCTCGATACGCAGTATTTT
CASTAELGGLDTQYF
>TRBJ2-5|TRBV4-1|NA|NA
TGCGCCAGCAGCCAAGGGAGGGGATACGACCGGGAGACCCAGTACTTC
CASSQGRGYDRETQYF
>TRBJ1-1|TRBV2|TRBD1|once
TGTGCCAGCAGTTCTGGACAGGGAAAAACTGAAGCTTTCTTT
CASSSGQGKTEAFF
>TRBJ2-3|TRBV30|NA|NA
TGTGCCTGCAGACAGGACCCAGATACGCAGTATTTT
CACRQDPDTQYF
>TRBJ2-7|TRBV30|NA|NA
TGTGCCTGGAGTCCGACTACGGGACAAGGCTACGAGCAGTACTTC
CAWSPTTGQGYEQYF
>TRBJ1-2|TRBV5-1|TRBD1|NA
TGCGCCAGCAGCTTTGACAGGGTCGAGGTGGGCTACACCTTC
CASSFDRVEVGYTF
>TRBJ2-1|TRBV6-1|TRBD2|NA
TGTGCCAGCAGCTTTTCGGGGGGGAATGAGCAGTTCTTC
CASSFSGGNEQFF
>TRBJ1-5|TRBV29-1|TRBD1|NA
TGCAGCGCCACAGGGGGCGCAGATCAGCCCCAGCATTTT
CSATGGADQPQHF
>TRBJ2-2|TRBV6-6|NA|NA
TGTGCCAGCAGTTACTCACGGGGTGGGGCCGGGGAGCTGTTTTTT
CASSYSRGGAGELFF
>TRBJ2-2|TRBV5-6|NA|NA
TGTGCCAGCAGCTATAATCGGGGGCGGGGGACCGGGGAGCTGTTTTTT
CASSYNRGRGTGELFF
>TRBJ1-2|TRBV5-4|NA|once
TGTGCCAGCACCGGGGGAGGGGAGAATGGCTACACCTTC
CASTGGGENGYTF
>TRBJ2-5|TRBV7-2|TRBD2|NA
TGTGCCAGCAGCTCGGGACTAGCGGGAGTTGAGGGAGAGACCCAGTACTTC
CASSSGLAGVEGETQYF
>TRBJ2-1|TRBV4-1|NA|NA
TGCGCCAGCAGCCAGCTAAGCCTCGACACCGACAATGAGCAGTTCTTC
CASSQLSLDTDNEQFF
>TRBJ2-7|TRBV5-1|TRBD1|NA
TGCGCCAGCAGCTTGGGACCAGGGGACAGGGGCTACGAGCAGTACTTC
CASSLGPGDRGYEQYF
>TRBJ2-5|TRBV11-2|TRBD1|NA
TGTGCCAGCAGCTTATTAGGGGGCCGGGCCCAGTACTTC
CASSLLGGRAQYF
>TRBJ2-3|TRBV6-6|NA|once
TGTGCCAGCGGAAGCGGCCCGGATACGCAGTATTTT
CASGSGPDTQYF
>TRBJ2-1|TRBV5-4|NA|NA
TGTGCCAGCAGCCAGCCCGGGCGTGAGGGACAGTTCTTC
CASSQPGREGQFF
>TRBJ2-1|TRBV27|TRBD1|NA
TGTGCCAGCAGTTTATCGGCCGCGGACAGGGGGCGAAATGAGCAGTTCTTC
CASSLSAADRGRNEQFF
>TRBJ1-2|TRBV30|TRBD1|NA
TGTGCCTGGAGTGGGACAGGAGGACATGGCTACACCTTC
CAWSGTGGHGYTF
>TRBJ1-2|TRBV6-6|NA|NA
TGTGCCAGTTCCGCGACAGATTATGGCTACACCTTC
CASSATDYGYTF
>TRBJ2-3|TRBV29-1|NA|NA
TGCAGCGTTGATGTAGTAGCGAGTCCCACAGATACGCAGTATTTT
CSVDVVASPTDTQYF
>TRBJ2-7|TRBV29-1|TRBD2|once
TGCAGCGGGCTAGCGGGAGTCCACGAGCAGTACTTC
CSGLAGVHEQYF
>TRBJ1-2|TRBV6-5|NA|NA
TGTGCCAGCAGCCCAAACCGAAAACAGGGATGGGGCTACACCTTC
CASSPNRKQGWGYTF
>TRBJ1-3|TRBV30|NA|NA
TGTGCCGGAAGGGGTGCGGGAAACACCATATATTTT
CAGRGAGNTIYF
>TRBJ1-4|TRBV29-1|TRBD1|NA
TGCAGCGTTGCCGGGACAGATGGAGGTTCCAATGAAAAACTGTTTTTT
CSVAGTDGGSNEKLFF
>TRBJ1-2|TRBV19|NA|NA
TGTGCCACCAGTCCAGGACTGAACTATGGCTACACCTTC
CATSPGLNYGYTF
>TRBJ2-1|TRBV6-4|TRBD2|NA
TGTGCCAGCAGTGACGGGACTAACAATGAGCAGTTCTTC
CASSDGTNNEQFF
>TRBJ1-4|TRBV7-9|TRBD1|NA
TGTGCCAGCAGCCCACTTTACAGGGGAATGGATGAAAAACTGTTTTTT
CASSPLYRGMDEKLFF
>TRBJ2-1|TRBV30|NA|NA
TGTGCCTGGAGTGCAGACCTTAGCCACTCCTACAATGAGCAGTTCTTC
CAWSADLSHSYNEQFF
>TRBJ1-2|TRBV2|TRBD1|NA
TGTGCCAGCAGTCGGACAGGGGGCGGCTATGGCTACACCTTC
CASSRTGGGYGYTF
>TRBJ2-7|TRBV19|TRBD2|NA
TGTGCCAGTAGTATAGAGGCTAGCGGGGCAGAGCAGTACTTC
CASSIEASGAEQYF
>TRBJ2-2|TRBV5-4|NA|NA
TGTGCCAGCAGCTTGGTGGGACTTAGCGAGGGCAACACCGGGGAGCTGTTTTTT
CASSLVGLSEGNTGELFF